A single sample is the source of the 15 T cell receptor beta chains below, sequenced in a study of T cells in women clearing cervical HPV infection. The assay was immunoSEQ multiplex PCR, and TCRdb's table has in-frame clones only and misses some. The ten most abundant clones cover about an eighth of a sample with about 18,000 clones. The sequencing sample was made of blood buffy coat. The receptors were gathered from a woman between 18 and 75 years old with a cervical HPV16 infection that either progressed to CIN3+ or cleared (not recorded which).

The CDR3: CASEGGMNTGELFF. The part of the CDR3 DNA that was read is TGCGCCAGCGAGGGGGGGATGAACACCGGGGAG. This chain joins TRBV5-1 and TRBJ2-2, with D tentatively TRBD2 (7 bases). The read is 3 residues too short to cover the CDR3 end, so that end is filled in from the germline J gene. V was pared by 7 bases and J by 1 base, with 11 bases between. Germline V gene lookup returns CDR1 SGHRS and CDR2 YFSETQ. This CDR3 contains 14 residues. Based on the CDR3 plus reference TRBV5-1 and TRBJ2-2, the full variable domain is KAGVTQTPRYLIKTRGQQVTLSCSPISGHRSVSWYQQTPGQGLQFLFEYFSETQRNKGNFPGRFSGRQFSNSRSEMNVSTLELGDSALYLCASEGGMNTGELFFGEGSRLTVL.

On this clone itself: The read ends 3 residues early relative to the CDR3; the germline J gene fills the gap. The rearrangement joins TRBV6-2 or TRBV6-3 to TRBJ2-7, with D possibly being TRBD1 (5 bases). The CDR3 loop spans 12 amino acids. Germline V gene lookup returns CDR1 MNHEY and CDR2 SVGEGT. V was cut by 0 bases and J by 6 bases, with 6 bases left in between. The CDR3 here is CASSYSGVEQYF. CDR3 bases read: TGTGCCAGCAGTTACTCAGGGGTCGAG.

To note about this clone: The read ends 3 residues early relative to the CDR3; the germline J gene fills the gap. V is TRBV5-4 and J is TRBJ2-3; tentatively, D is TRBD2 (6 bases). V was trimmed by 4 bases and J by 6 bases, leaving 18 bases between them. CDR1 is SGHNT, CDR2 YYREEE, per germline (reference sequence). The CDR3 loop spans 15 amino acids. This CDR3 is CASSTGGEQADTQYF. The sequenced part of the CDR3 DNA is TGTGCCAGCAGCACGGGCGGGGAACAGGCGGATACG.

Worth noting for this clone: The read is 3 residues too short to cover the CDR3 end, so that end is filled in from the germline J gene. The gene calls are TRBV29-1 and TRBJ2-3; 8 nucleotides agree with TRBD2. The CDR3 totals 15 residues. With V trimmed by 2 bases and J by 5 bases, 9 bases remained unmatched. Germline lookup yields CDR1 SQVTM and CDR2 ANQGSEA. The CDR3 sequence is CSVEIWAGGVDTQYF. Incomplete CDR3 DNA: TGCAGCGTTGAAATTTGGGCGGGAGGAGTAGATACG.

With respect to this clone: The sequenced fragment ends 3 residues before the CDR3 boundary, so the rest is inferred from the germline J gene. The chain has TRBV27 and TRBJ2-7; possible D gene TRBD1, 5 bases. The V gene's germline CDR1 is MNHEY and CDR2 SMNVEV (reference sequence). CDR3 size: 15 residues. Trimming pared 5 bases from V and 0 bases from J, leaving 14 bases between. CDR3 DNA, as far as it was read: TGTGCCAGCAGTCTTACAGGCTTTCCCTCCTACGAG. As protein: CASSLTGFPSYE. The whole CDR3 is CASSLTGFPSYEQYF.

In regard to this clone: The read terminates 3 residues before the CDR3 end, so the remaining end is supplied by the germline J gene. This chain uses TRBV5-1 with TRBJ2-2; TRBD1 matches at 8 bases. The germline V gene has CDR1 SGHRS and CDR2 YFSETQ. The CDR3 totals 17 residues. J lost 6 bases, V lost 5 bases, and 15 bases had no gene match. The CDR3 is CASRSKTGAEGAGELFF. Incomplete CDR3 DNA: TGCGCCAGCAGATCGAAGACAGGGGCAGAGGGGGCCGGGGAG.

A note on this clone: The observed sequence ends 3 residues before the CDR3 terminus, with the missing tail filled in from the germline J gene. V and J are TRBV10-3 and TRBJ1-1; D may be TRBD1 (5 bases). Between the trimmed V and J ends, which lost 5 bases and 7 bases, there was a span of 14 bases. The CDR3 totals 13 residues. The V gene's germline CDR1 is ENHRY and CDR2 SYGVKD. The sequenced CDR3 bases are TGTGCCATCAGTCCCCAGCAGGGCCATGAA. It specifies CAISPQQGHE. The entire CDR3 reads CAISPQQGHEAFF.

For this clone: The observed sequence ends 3 residues before the CDR3 terminus, with the missing tail filled in from the germline J gene. The chain employs TRBV18 and TRBJ1-2, with 8 bases aligning to TRBD1. CDR1 is KGHSH and CDR2 is LQKENI in the germline V gene. The CDR3 spans 14 residues. The CDR3 loop is CASSRGQGAYDYTF. The sequenced CDR3 bases are TGTGCCAGCTCGCGGGGGCAGGGGGCCTACGAC.

Details on this clone: The CDR3 goes on 3 residues after the read ends, and that part is filled in from the germline J gene. V usage is TRBV19 and J usage is TRBJ2-2, with D possibly being TRBD1 (6 bases). V shed 3 bases and J shed 1 base, with 9 bases lying between them. Germline CDR1 LNHDA, CDR2 SQIVND (reference sequence). CDR3 length: 15 amino acids. The DNA read from the CDR3 is TGTGCCAGTAGTATGACAGGAAAGAACACCGGGGAG. Encoded protein: CASSMTGKNTGE. The full CDR3 reads CASSMTGKNTGELFF.

According to its frequency, this clone is medium-sized (0.01 to 0.1%). The read ends 3 residues shy of where the CDR3 ends; the end is completed using the germline J gene. V usage is TRBV5-4 and J usage is TRBJ2-3; D gene uncertain. CDR1 is SGHNT and CDR2 is YYREEE in the germline V gene (reference sequence). Trimming cost V 0 bases and J 1 base, with 6 bases left between them. The CDR3 runs to 14 residues. The sequenced part of the CDR3 DNA is TGTGCCAGCAGCTTGGTGGCAGGCACAGATACG. This gives the protein CASSLVAGTDT. The whole CDR3 is CASSLVAGTDTQYF.

A note on this clone: The missing CDR3 end, 3 residues past where the read stops, is filled in from the germline J gene. This rearrangement joins TRBV11-2 to TRBJ2-7; 10 bases map to TRBD2. This CDR3 contains 14 residues. Germline assignment: CDR1 SGHAT and CDR2 FQNNGV. V dropped 5 bases and J dropped 3; count of bases not matched to a gene: 4. The CDR3 DNA, read in part, is TGTGCCAGCAGCCGCAGGACTAGCGGCTACGAG. It yields the protein CASSRRTSGYE. The full CDR3 reads CASSRRTSGYEQYF. Full variable domain (rest looked up from reference TRBV11-2 and TRBJ2-7): EAGVAQSPRYKIIEKRQSVAFWCNPISGHATLYWYQQILGQGPKLLIQFQNNGVVDDSQLPKDRFSAERLKGVDSTLKIQPAKLEDSAVYLCASSRRTSGYEQYFGPGTRLTVT.

Of note for this clone: Sequencing ends 3 residues short of the CDR3 end; the germline J gene provides the rest. This chain links TRBV7-9 with TRBJ2-7; 7 nucleotides match TRBD1. Germline loops: CDR1 SEHNR, CDR2 FQNEAQ (reference sequence). V was clipped by 5 bases and J by 6 bases; unmatched bases: 4. The CDR3 spans 12 residues. CDR3 loop: CASSPQGTEQYF. The part of the CDR3 DNA that was read is TGTGCCAGCAGCCCACAGGGGACCGAG.

Comment on this clone: The observed sequence ends 3 residues before the CDR3 terminus, with the missing tail filled in from the germline J gene. This rearrangement joins TRBV7-9 to TRBJ2-3, with 11 bases that match TRBD2. Germline V CDR1 and CDR2: SEHNR, FQNEAQ (reference sequence). The CDR3 spans 14 residues. V lost 4 bases, J lost 3 bases, and 0 bases stayed unmatched. The CDR3 protein is CASSWTSGTDTQYF. The CDR3 bases that were read are TGTGCCAGCAGCTGGACTAGCGGGACAGATACG.

As regards this clone: The read falls 3 residues short of the CDR3 end, and the missing part is taken from the germline J gene. V and J are TRBV30 and TRBJ2-1, with a weak D call TRBD1 (6 bases). This CDR3 contains 15 residues. Germline V gene lookup returns CDR1 GTSNPN and CDR2 SVGIG (reference sequence). The V gene lost 2 bases and the J gene lost 3 bases, with 14 bases spanning the gap. The part of the CDR3 DNA that was read is TGTGCCTGGAGTCCAACGGGACAATTCTACAATGAG. Its protein is CAWSPTGQFYNE. The complete CDR3 sequence is CAWSPTGQFYNEQFF.

About this clone itself: The CDR3 end lies 3 residues beyond the end of the read and is filled in from the germline J gene. The chain recombines TRBV5-1 with TRBJ2-1, with 9 bases identical to TRBD2. This CDR3 spans 16 amino acids. V was pared by 4 bases and J by 6 bases, with 11 bases of the junction left unmatched. CDR1 is SGHRS and CDR2 is YFSETQ in the germline V gene. CDR3 bases read: TGCGCCAGCAGCCCGATCCTCTCTAGCGGGGTCAATGAG. Amino acids: CASSPILSSGVNE. The CDR3 in full is CASSPILSSGVNEQFF.